A single sample gave rise to the 27 T cell receptor delta chains below, sequenced in a study of gamma-delta chains in newborns, infants, children. TCRdb re-called the reads with CATT. The sample records around 11,000 delta-chain clones, about 3.6% being singletons. The source material was blood. Receptors were obtained from a child who was a newborn, infant or young child, either healthy, febrile or measles-vaccinated (not recorded which).

Regarding this clone: A much larger clone differs by one base, so this may be a read error. This chain uses TRDV2 with TRDJ1, with D possibly TRDD3 on 5 matching bases. This CDR3 region has 14 residues. CDR1 is GEAIGNYY and CDR2 is EKD in the germline V gene. V lost 3 bases, J lost 2 bases, and 12 bases lay in between. Here the CDR3 reads CACDALGETDKLIF. In DNA form, the CDR3 reads TGTGCCTGTGACGCCTTAGGGGAGACCGATAAACTCATCTTT.

There are a few counts of this clone. The V and J genes are TRDV1 and TRDJ1; the match to TRDD3 covers 7 bases. The CDR3 has 21 residues. V lost 5 bases, J lost 3 bases, and 27 bases stayed unmatched. Germline V gives CDR1 TSWWSYY, CDR2 QGS. CDR3 residues: CALGSSLGYAVGDRFSDKLIF. CDR3 nucleotides: TGTGCTCTTGGGTCCTCCTTGGGCTACGCCGTTGGGGATAGATTCTCCGATAAACTCATCTTT.

This clone was observed a few times. The chain recombines TRDV1 with TRDJ1; no firm D call. Deletions cut 1 base from V and 3 bases from J, with 15 bases between. The CDR3 contains 16 residues. The germline V gene has CDR1 TSWWSYY and CDR2 QGS. CDR3 DNA: TGTGCTCTTGGGGAACCTTACTTCACCGCCGCCGATAAACTCATCTTT. Translated, it gives CALGEPYFTAADKLIF.

Only a few counts were recorded for this clone. The chain links TRDV1 to TRDJ1; D is perhaps TRDD3 (6 bases). Per the germline V gene, CDR1 is TSWWSYY and CDR2 is QGS. V was trimmed by 5 bases and J by 1 base, leaving 26 bases between them. This CDR3 is 19 amino acids long. The CDR3 loop is CALGNPRLLLIGGTDKLIF. As DNA, the CDR3 is TGTGCTCTTGGGAACCCTCGTCTATTGCTTATTGGGGGCACCGATAAACTCATCTTT.

CDR3 nucleotides: TGTGCTCTTGGGGAACTAAATGCCCTGGGGGATACGCACACCGATAAACCCATCTTT. Encoded protein: CALGELNALGDTHTDKPIF. The assigned J gene is TRDJ1, but the V gene is uncalled; TRDD3 reflects the table's D call only, with no check against the DNA. This CDR3 comprises 19 residues.

No V gene call is available, although the J gene is TRDJ1; the table's D call, TRDD3, has no DNA check behind it. The CDR3 runs to 20 residues. In DNA, the CDR3 is TGTGCTCTTGGGGAACTTCTTTCCCTCAACTGGGGGATACGCACCGATAAACTCATCTTT. Encoded protein: CALGELLSLNWGIRTDKLIF.

The CDR3 spells CALGGFLAADHKGLMICDKLIF. The DNA for the CDR3 is TGTGCTCTTGGGGGCTTCCTAGCAGCGGATCATAAGGGTCTTATGATATGCGATAAACTCATCTTT. The chain recombines TRDV1 with TRDJ1, with 7 positions matching TRDD2. V shed 4 bases, J shed 4 bases, and the junction held 30 bases outside the gene matches. Germline values: CDR1 TSWWSYY, CDR2 QGS. The CDR3 loop spans 22 amino acids.

The J gene corresponds to TRDJ1; a V gene call is absent; the DNA was not compared with TRDD3, the D call given in the table. The CDR3 extends over 19 amino acids. CDR3 nucleotide sequence: TGTGCTCTTGGGGAACCGACCATACTGGGGGATAGCCCCACCGATAAACTCATCTTT. It specifies CALGEPTILGDSPTDKLIF.

Concerning this clone: At residue 7, TCRdb's protein disagrees with the DNA translation; the protein shown here derives from the DNA. The V call is TRDV3, the J call TRDJ1, with D possibly being TRDD2 (5 bases). CDR3 length: 17 residues. V was shortened by 3 bases and J by 0 bases, with 23 bases between the two germline ends. In germline, CDR1 is TVYSNPD, CDR2 GDNSRS (reference sequence). The DNA of the CDR3 is TGTGCCTTCCCCCCTACGCACGCCGCCGGTTACACCGATAAACTCATCTTT. It codes for CAFPPTHAAGYTDKLIF.

This clone occurred a few times. This chain links TRDV3 with TRDJ1; the match to TRDD3 covers 7 bases. Germline V gene sequence: CDR1 TVYSNPD, CDR2 GDNSRS (reference sequence). The length of the CDR3 is 19 residues. V lost 2 bases and J lost 0; bases outside the gene matches: 21. CDR3 sequence reads: CAFAAPTMAGWGYTDKLIF. CDR3 nucleotides: TGTGCCTTTGCAGCCCCCACTATGGCCGGCTGGGGGTACACCGATAAACTCATCTTT. The variable domain in full, completed from reference TRDV3 and TRDJ1, reads CDKVTQSSPDQTVASGSEVVLLCTYDTVYSNPDLFWYRIRPDYSFQFVFYGDNSRSEGADFTQGRFSVKHILTQKAFHLVISPVRTEDSATYYCAFAAPTMAGWGYTDKLIFGKGTRVTVEP.

The V gene is TRDV1, the J gene TRDJ1; 7 bases agree with TRDD3. With 3 bases clipped from V and 2 bases from J, the junction kept 18 bases outside the gene matches. CDR1 TSWWSYY and CDR2 QGS come from the germline V gene. CDR3 length: 19 residues. CDR3 nucleotide sequence: TGTGCTCTTGGGGATCCTCTGCCCACTACCTTGGGGATAACCGATAAACTCATCTTT. The encoded protein is CALGDPLPTTLGITDKLIF.

V gene TRDV2 combines with J gene TRDJ3; 9 bases line up with TRDD3. CDR1 and CDR2 (germline): GEAIGNYY, EKD. The CDR3 runs 19 residues. J gave up 0 bases and V 3 bases, and 8 bases lay outside the gene matches. The CDR3 region is CACDAVGDTLSWDTRQMFF. CDR3 nucleotides: TGTGCCTGTGACGCGGTCGGGGATACGCTCTCCTGGGACACCCGACAGATGTTTTTC.

The chain employs TRDV1 and TRDJ1; 9 bases line up with TRDD3. V was pared by 3 bases and J by 2 bases, with 19 bases of the junction left unmatched. Germline CDR1 and CDR2: TSWWSYY and QGS. The CDR3 totals 20 residues. As DNA, the CDR3 is TGTGCTCTTGGGGAGGTCTTCCTCTGGGGGATTAGGAGTCCAACCGATAAACTCATCTTT. It yields the protein CALGEVFLWGIRSPTDKLIF.

Details on this clone: This specimen includes other DNA sequences encoding the same CDR3. J is TRDJ3 and V is TRDV2, with 7 nucleotides matching TRDD3. The CDR3 is 19 residues long. Germline trimming cut 0 bases from V and 0 bases from J; bases unmatched to any gene: 7. Germline CDR1 and CDR2: GEAIGNYY and EKD. The CDR3 sequence is CACDTVLGRSSWDTRQMFF. The CDR3 region has the DNA TGTGCCTGTGACACCGTACTGGGGAGAAGCTCCTGGGACACCCGACAGATGTTTTTC.

The chain couples TRDV1 to TRDJ2, with TRDD3 identical over 10 bases. Trimming took 2 bases from V and 4 from J; bases not matched to a gene: 37. From germline, CDR1 is TSWWSYY and CDR2 QGS. This CDR3 has 27 residues. The CDR3 protein is CALGEGFLGRRTINERGIRLKTAQLFF. The CDR3 region has the DNA TGTGCTCTTGGGGAAGGCTTCCTCGGACGGAGGACAATAAATGAACGGGGGATACGTTTAAAGACAGCACAACTCTTCTTT.

This clone is deemed medium-sized. V gene TRDV2 combines with J gene TRDJ1; 9 bases map to TRDD3. CDR1 and CDR2 from the germline V gene are GEAIGNYY and EKD. J gave up 1 base and V 0 bases, and 11 bases lay outside the gene matches. The CDR3 extends over 18 amino acids. DNA of the CDR3: TGTGCCTGTGACACCGTGGCCCTACTGGGGGACGTCACCGATAAACTCATCTTT. This translates into CACDTVALLGDVTDKLIF.

This clone was detected only a few times. This chain links TRDV2 with TRDJ3, with 11 bases matching TRDD3. The V gene's germline CDR1 is GEAIGNYY and CDR2 EKD. The CDR3 totals 19 residues. V dropped 3 bases and J dropped 2; count of bases not matched to a gene: 8. This CDR3 reads CACDFTGGYGAWDTRQMFF. In DNA, the CDR3 is TGTGCCTGTGACTTTACTGGGGGATATGGCGCCTGGGACACCCGACAGATGTTTTTC.

There are a few counts of this clone. The chain combines TRDV1 with TRDJ1; maybe TRDD2 (6 bases). CDR1 is TSWWSYY and CDR2 is QGS in the germline V gene. Trimming stripped 1 base from V and 1 base from J, with 28 bases between. The CDR3 length is 21 residues. The CDR3 coding sequence is TGTGCTCTTGGGGAACGATCCTACGGACATATCCGGAGGGGGCTCACCGATAAACTCATCTTT. Protein sequence: CALGERSYGHIRRGLTDKLIF.

Judged by abundance, this clone is medium-sized. Other DNA sequences from this sample encode an identical CDR3 as well. The chain is built from TRDV2 and TRDJ3; 11 nucleotides align to TRDD3. The CDR3 runs 18 residues. V lost 2 bases and J lost 0; bases outside the gene matches: 2. Germline-derived CDR1 and CDR2 are GEAIGNYY and EKD. The CDR3 nucleotides are TGTGCCTGTGACATACTGGGGGATAGCTCCTGGGACACCCGACAGATGTTTTTC. Translating it yields CACDILGDSSWDTRQMFF.

In its sample, this clone is medium-sized. A read error is the likely source, as a far larger clone sits one nucleotide away. The sample has other DNA sequences that encode this CDR3 too. V is TRDV2 and J is TRDJ1; the D gene is possibly TRDD1 (5 bases). Germline CDR1 and CDR2: GEAIGNYY and EKD. The CDR3 runs to 18 residues. The ends were cut back, 1 base at V and 0 bases at J, with 20 bases in the middle. The CDR3 DNA sequence: TGTGCCTGTGACACTCTCGGAAATGCTAGGCCTGACACCGATAAACTCATCTTT. Protein product: CACDTLGNARPDTDKLIF.

The genes are TRDV1 and TRDJ1; D unclear. This CDR3 region has 23 residues. CDR1 TSWWSYY and CDR2 QGS come from the germline V gene. Trimming removed 0 bases at V and 0 bases at J, with 32 bases between. In DNA form, the CDR3 reads TGTGCTCTTGGGGAACTGCCAGCCTTGCCAGAAGATCCTGAAGTTCTGTACACCGATAAACTCATCTTT. Protein: CALGELPALPEDPEVLYTDKLIF.

J is TRDJ2 and V is TRDV2; 7 bases map to TRDD3. Trimming cost V 3 bases and J 0 bases; bases outside gene matches: 6. The germline CDR1 and CDR2 sequences are GEAIGNYY and EKD. The CDR3 contains 16 residues. The CDR3 nucleotides read TGTGCCTGTGACCCCGTTGGGGGAGCTTTGACAGCACAACTCTTCTTT. Translation: CACDPVGGALTAQLFF.

This clone occurred a few times. The gene calls are TRDV2 and TRDJ3, with 9 bases lining up with TRDD3. V dropped 0 bases and J dropped 1; count of bases not matched to a gene: 6. CDR3 size: 19 residues. The germline gives CDR1 GEAIGNYY, CDR2 EKD. The CDR3 loop reads CACDTGGYSGSWDTRQMFF. CDR3 sequence (DNA): TGTGCCTGTGACACCGGGGGATACTCCGGGTCCTGGGACACCCGACAGATGTTTTTC.

V is TRDV2 and J is TRDJ1; 9 nucleotides line up with TRDD3. V shed 3 bases and J 0 bases; nucleotides not matched to a gene: 19. Germline CDR1 reads GEAIGNYY; CDR2 reads EKD. The CDR3 contains 20 residues. DNA of the CDR3: TGTGCCTGTGACGGCCCACTTCCTCATACTGGGGGACAGTACACCGATAAACTCATCTTT. Amino acid sequence: CACDGPLPHTGGQYTDKLIF.

This clone was detected only a few times. The protein TCRdb lists belongs to a much larger clone and differs from this DNA's translation at residue 11, which points to a read error; the protein shown is made from the DNA. V gene TRDV2 combines with J gene TRDJ1, with D unresolved. The V end lost 1 base, the J end lost 7 bases, and 18 bases lay between the germline ends. The CDR3 is 15 residues long. CDR1 and CDR2 (germline): GEAIGNYY, EKD. In nucleotides, the CDR3 is TGTGCCTGTGACACAATCGGGAGAAGGGCCGGTAAACTCATCTTT. As protein: CACDTIGRRAGKLIF.

The V gene is TRDV2, the J gene TRDJ1; TRDD3 agrees at 8 bases. Germline V CDR1 and CDR2: GEAIGNYY, EKD. CDR3 length equals 17 residues. Trimming cost V 0 bases and J 8 bases; bases outside gene matches: 16. The CDR3 is CACDTVSGDTGLPKLIF. CDR3 DNA: TGTGCCTGTGACACCGTCTCCGGGGATACTGGCCTCCCCAAACTCATCTTT.

This clone rates as medium-sized. The chain is built from TRDV2 and TRDJ1; D uncertain. The germline CDR1 and CDR2 sequences are GEAIGNYY and EKD. CDR3 size: 16 residues. The V and J ends lost 1 base and 3 bases respectively, with 17 bases between them. CDR3 nucleotide sequence: TGTGCCTGTGACACGGTCTCGAGTACTTTTTCCGATAAACTCATCTTT. This translates into CACDTVSSTFSDKLIF.